These 23 T cell receptor beta chains share one sample of origin, sequenced in a study of T-cell memory formation after mild COVID-19. TCRdb passed the 5' RACE reads through MiXCR, listing each CDR3 protein once. There are about 430,000 distinct CDR3 sequences in the sample; more than 20% occur only once, and 7% to 9.5% lies in the top ten. The specimen sequenced was PBMCs or a T cell subset sorted from them (not recorded which). The receptors here all came from an adult woman who had mild COVID-19 (a few samples of this study predate the infection). Cell type and time point are not known.

As DNA, the CDR3 is TGTGCCAGCACTAAATCTGACAGTGTCGGACAGGTTTACACTGAAGCTTTCTTT. Its protein product is CASTKSDSVGQVYTEAFF. V gene TRBV6-1 combines with J gene TRBJ1-1; 7 nucleotides match TRBD1. This CDR3 comprises 18 residues. J lost 3 bases, V lost 7 bases, and 20 bases had no gene match. The germline V gene encodes CDR1 MNHNS and CDR2 SASEGT.

This sequence joins TRBV11-2 and TRBJ2-1; 11 bases agree with TRBD2. Germline assignment: CDR1 SGHAT and CDR2 FQNNGV. After removal of 5 bases from V and 12 bases from J, the junction contained 3 bases not matched to a gene. CDR3 length: 12 amino acids. CDR3 nucleotides: TGTGCCAGCAGCCCCCTAGCGGGAGGGCAGTTCTTC. This translates into CASSPLAGGQFF.

The chain combines TRBV9 with TRBJ2-5, with 9 bases lining up with TRBD1. V lost 3 bases to trimming and J lost 1 base; unmatched junction nucleotides: 7. Per the germline V gene, CDR1 is SGDLS and CDR2 is YYNGEE. The CDR3 runs to 16 residues. CDR3 bases: TGTGCCAGCAGCGCTCCGGACAGGGGACTCCAAGAGACCCAGTACTTC. Translated, it gives CASSAPDRGLQETQYF.

This clonotype was counted a few times. This chain uses TRBV12-3 or TRBV12-4 with TRBJ1-1; possibly TRBD1 for D (5 bases). V dropped 3 bases and J dropped 12 bases, with 11 bases sitting between them. This CDR3 is 11 amino acids long. The CDR3 bases are TGTGCCAGCAGTTTCAATGGGGGATCTTTCTTT. Amino acid sequence: CASSFNGGSFF.

The rearrangement joins TRBV7-9 to TRBJ2-7; a weak D match, TRBD2 (6 bases). The CDR3 loop spans 14 amino acids. CDR1 and CDR2 from the germline V gene are SEHNR and FQNEAQ (reference sequence). Trimming cost V 6 bases and J 2 bases, with 14 bases left between them. CDR3 bases: TGTGCCAGCAGACCGGGACTCGAAACCTACGAGCAGTACTTC. Its translation is CASRPGLETYEQYF.

This clonotype appeared a few times. This chain joins TRBV20-1 and TRBJ2-4; TRBD1 aligns across 11 bases. This CDR3 comprises 12 residues. CDR1 and CDR2 from the germline V gene are DFQATT and SNEGSKA (reference sequence). J gave up 8 bases and V 5 bases, and 2 bases lay outside the gene matches. The CDR3 reads CSAGDRGDIQYF. CDR3 nucleotide sequence: TGCAGTGCTGGGGACAGGGGGGACATTCAGTACTTC.

This chain connects TRBV24-1 to TRBJ1-6; TRBD1 is a possible D gene (6 bases). The CDR3 length is 13 residues. Germline CDR1 reads KGHDR; CDR2 reads SFDVKD. The V gene lost 7 bases and the J gene lost 4 bases, with 7 bases spanning the gap. CDR3 coding DNA: TGTGCCACCAGGACAGGTTATAATTCACCCCTCCACTTT. This gives the protein CATRTGYNSPLHF.

This chain links TRBV2 with TRBJ1-5; D may be TRBD1 (6 bases). The CDR3 has 15 residues. In germline, CDR1 is SNHLY, CDR2 FYNNEI. The V end was cut by 4 bases, the J end by 2 bases, with 12 bases between. In DNA, the CDR3 is TGTGCCAGCAGTGTACAGGGACTGGGCAATCAGCCCCAGCATTTT. It is translated as CASSVQGLGNQPQHF.

The chain combines TRBV19 with TRBJ1-2; 10 bases align to TRBD1. V shed 7 bases, J shed 2 bases, and the junction held 7 bases outside the gene matches. The CDR3 length is 15 residues. CDR1 is LNHDA and CDR2 is SQIVND in the germline V gene (reference sequence). The CDR3 region is CASIPGTGDNYGYTF. The CDR3 DNA is TGTGCCAGTATCCCAGGGACAGGGGACAACTATGGCTACACCTTC.

The chain couples TRBV7-9 to TRBJ1-4, with 7 bases that match TRBD1. Germline-derived CDR1 and CDR2 are SEHNR and FQNEAQ (reference sequence). CDR3 size: 13 residues. Trimming took 3 bases from V and 6 from J; bases not matched to a gene: 1. The CDR3 region is CASSFTGDEKLFF. The CDR3 nucleotides are TGTGCCAGCAGCTTCACAGGGGATGAAAAACTGTTTTTT.

This clonotype was counted between two and nine times. This sequence joins TRBV7-7 and TRBJ2-5; D might be TRBD2 (7 bases). The germline CDR1 and CDR2 sequences are SSHAT and FNYEAQ (reference sequence). V lost 4 bases to trimming and J lost 1 base, with 10 bases between them. This CDR3 contains 14 residues. The CDR3 here is CASSWAGAQETQYF. DNA for the CDR3: TGTGCCAGCAGCTGGGCGGGGGCCCAAGAGACCCAGTACTTC.

This clonotype was seen repeatedly, ten times or more. V usage is TRBV12-3 or TRBV12-4 and J usage is TRBJ1-5; unclear D gene. The CDR3 is 14 amino acids. V lost 5 bases, J lost 2 bases, and 10 bases lay in between. Here the CDR3 reads CASSALIGNQPQHF. The CDR3 bases are TGTGCCAGCAGTGCCCTTATAGGCAATCAGCCCCAGCATTTT.

This clonotype was counted between two and nine times. The chain is built from TRBV12-3 or TRBV12-4 and TRBJ1-6; D ambiguous. The CDR3 is 14 amino acids. V gave up 6 bases and J gave up 4 bases, with 10 bases separating them. CDR3 DNA sequence: TGTGCCAGCAGCTTACAGCGATATAATTCACCCCTCCACTTT. Its protein product is CASSLQRYNSPLHF.

There are many counts of this clonotype. This chain links TRBV6-5 with TRBJ2-1; D possibly corresponds to TRBD2 (5 bases). The germline CDR1 and CDR2 sequences are MNHEY and SVGAGI. CDR3 length equals 14 residues. Between the trimmed V and J ends, which lost 2 bases and 9 bases, there was a span of 14 bases. Here the CDR3 DNA reads TGTGCCAGCAGTTACCCTACTAGGTACGGTGAGCAGTTCTTC. Protein: CASSYPTRYGEQFF.

The chain uses TRBV5-1 and TRBJ1-1; D not resolved. Germline V gene lookup returns CDR1 SGHRS and CDR2 YFSETQ. The length of the CDR3 is 14 residues. Trimming cost V 0 bases and J 7 bases, with 13 bases left between them. The CDR3 is CASSLVFWGGEAFF. In nucleotides, the CDR3 is TGCGCCAGCAGCTTGGTCTTTTGGGGTGGTGAAGCTTTCTTT.

In this sample, this clonotype turned up a few times. The chain uses TRBV4-2 and TRBJ2-1, with 12 bases fitting TRBD2. This CDR3 contains 17 residues. Trimming at V came to 4 bases and at J to 7 bases, leaving 11 bases not matched to a gene. Looked up from germline, CDR1 is LGHNA and CDR2 is YNFKEQ. The CDR3 loop reads CASSRTSSGGAGNEQFF. For the CDR3, the DNA is TGTGCCAGCAGCCGAACCTCTAGCGGGGGGGCAGGAAATGAGCAGTTCTTC.

This clonotype was observed a few times. The chain joins TRBV12-3 or TRBV12-4 to TRBJ2-5; 8 nucleotides match TRBD2. CDR3 length: 15 residues. J gave up 2 bases and V 2 bases, and 4 bases lay outside the gene matches. In nucleotides, the CDR3 is TGTGCCAGCAGTTTAACGGGACTAGAACAAGAGACCCAGTACTTC. Amino acid sequence: CASSLTGLEQETQYF.

This clonotype was observed a handful of times. This rearrangement joins TRBV7-8 to TRBJ1-1; 7 nucleotides line up with TRBD1. CDR1 and CDR2 from the germline V gene are SGHVS and FQNEAQ. The CDR3 runs to 18 residues. V dropped 6 bases and J dropped 6; count of bases not matched to a gene: 22. The CDR3 spells CASSFATRTGPSYSEAFF. The DNA for the CDR3 is TGTGCCAGCAGTTTCGCGACACGGACAGGTCCGTCGTACTCTGAAGCTTTCTTT.

This chain connects TRBV18 to TRBJ1-2; D is undetermined. The CDR3 runs to 13 residues. With 6 bases removed from V and 5 bases from J, the gap between germline ends came to 13 bases. Germline V gene lookup returns CDR1 KGHSH and CDR2 LQKENI. The CDR3 bases are TGTGCCAGCTCGCTAGATCTCTCTTATGGCTACACCTTC. It encodes CASSLDLSYGYTF.

The V gene is TRBV29-1, the J gene TRBJ1-1; a weak D match, TRBD1 (5 bases). Germline V lookup: CDR1 SQVTM, CDR2 ANQGSEA. The V end lost 6 bases, the J end lost 3 bases, and 11 bases lay between the germline ends. The CDR3 covers 12 residues. This chain's CDR3 is CSVAGMDTEAFF. CDR3 DNA: TGCAGCGTGGCAGGGATGGACACTGAAGCTTTCTTT. The whole variable domain, filled in from reference TRBV29-1 and TRBJ1-1, reads SAVISQKPSRDICQRGTSLTIQCQVDSQVTMMFWYRQQPGQSLTLIATANQGSEATYESGFVIDKFPISRPNLTFSTLTVSNMSPEDSSIYLCSVAGMDTEAFFGQGTRLTVV.

This clonotype appeared a few times. This chain connects TRBV14 to TRBJ2-6; TRBD1 matches 7 bases. The CDR3 runs 19 residues. V lost 4 bases to trimming and J lost 0 bases; unmatched junction nucleotides: 12. The germline CDR1 and CDR2 sequences are SGHDN and FVKESK. CDR3 amino acids: CASSRTTGQRGSGANVLTF. CDR3 bases: TGTGCCAGCAGCCGAACGACGGGACAGAGAGGCTCTGGGGCCAACGTCCTGACTTTC.

The chain has TRBV7-9 and TRBJ1-4; perhaps TRBD1 as D (6 bases). The CDR3 is 13 amino acids. CDR1 and CDR2 from the germline V gene are SEHNR and FQNEAQ (reference sequence). V was shortened by 1 base and J by 10 bases, with 10 bases between the two germline ends. The CDR3 loop is CASSLGQDGKLFF. The DNA for the CDR3 is TGTGCCAGCAGCTTAGGACAGGACGGAAAACTGTTTTTT.

In its sample, this clonotype was seen a few times. The genes are TRBV7-8 and TRBJ2-7, with D possibly being TRBD2 (5 bases). Deletions cut 6 bases from V and 3 bases from J, with 15 bases between. The CDR3 spans 14 residues. In germline, CDR1 is SGHVS, CDR2 FQNEAQ. CDR3 region: CASSKGLASYEQYF. The CDR3, as DNA: TGTGCCAGCAGTAAAGGACTGGCTAGCTACGAGCAGTACTTC.